The 13 T cell receptor beta chains in this list originate from one sample, sequenced in a study of memory CD4+ T cells and cytomegalovirus serostatus. The sort gate was single viable CD3+CD4+CD8-CD45RO+ cells for memory CD4+ T cells. The protocol was immunoSEQ multiplex PCR, while the TCRdb copy is restricted to in-frame clones and leaves out a portion. Of over 45,000 clones detected, roughly 82% appear once; the ten largest clones hold less than 0.5%. The sample taken for sequencing was memory CD4+ T cells from blood. Receptor source: an adult in good health and CMV-seronegative.

This rearrangement joins TRBV5-6 to TRBJ1-2; TRBD1 aligns across 8 bases. V shed 0 bases and J 7 bases; nucleotides not matched to a gene: 5. CDR3 length equals 14 residues. Germline CDR1 is SGHDT and CDR2 is YYEEEE. CDR3 nucleotide sequence: TGTGCCAGCAGCTTGGGGACAGGGCACTCTGGCTACACCTTC. This sequence encodes CASSLGTGHSGYTF.

The V call is TRBV6-5, the J call TRBJ1-2, with a weak D call TRBD1 (5 bases). This CDR3 is 13 amino acids long. V was pared by 5 bases and J by 7 bases, with 14 bases between. CDR1 and CDR2 (germline): MNHEY, SVGAGI. The CDR3 DNA is TGTGCCAGCAGTAAACAAGGGCAGGGTGGCTACACCTTC. This gives the protein CASSKQGQGGYTF.

This chain links TRBV5-6 with TRBJ1-4, with D tentatively TRBD1 (5 bases). The V gene's germline CDR1 is SGHDT and CDR2 YYEEEE. V lost 2 bases and J lost 3, with 8 bases in between. The CDR3 spans 14 residues. DNA of the CDR3: TGTGCCAGCAGCTTTGGGGGGGCTAATGAAAAACTGTTTTTT. It encodes CASSFGGANEKLFF.

The rearrangement joins TRBV7-2 to TRBJ2-7; 9 bases match TRBD1. Germline CDR1 is SGHTA and CDR2 is FQGNSA. Trimming cost V 2 bases and J 2 bases; bases outside gene matches: 4. The CDR3 runs 15 residues. CDR3: CASSLRTGGPYEQYF. DNA for the CDR3: TGTGCCAGCAGCTTAAGAACAGGGGGCCCCTACGAGCAGTACTTC.

The chain employs TRBV30 and TRBJ2-6; D is possibly TRBD1 (6 bases). The CDR3 runs to 16 residues. The germline V gene has CDR1 GTSNPN and CDR2 SVGIG (reference sequence). The V end lost 4 bases, the J end lost 2 bases, and 15 bases lay between the germline ends. CDR3 bases: TGTGCCTGGAAGAAGACAGGTCGAACTGGGGCCAACGTCCTGACTTTC. Translation: CAWKKTGRTGANVLTF.

The chain carries TRBV2 and TRBJ1-5, with D possibly being TRBD1 (6 bases). CDR3 length: 15 residues. CDR1 and CDR2 from the germline V gene are SNHLY and FYNNEI. The ends were cut back, 6 bases at V and 5 bases at J, with 17 bases in the middle. In DNA, the CDR3 is TGTGCCAGCAGCCTGTACAGGGTGGGGGATCAGCCCCAGCATTTT. Protein sequence: CASSLYRVGDQPQHF.

The V gene is TRBV10-3, the J gene TRBJ1-3; D might be TRBD1 (6 bases). The germline V and J ends were trimmed by 10 bases and 0 bases, with 19 bases remaining between them. The CDR3 runs to 16 residues. Germline V gives CDR1 ENHRY, CDR2 SYGVKD. The CDR3, as DNA: TGTGCCACCAGCTCACCGGGACAAGTCTCTGGAAACACCATATATTTT. Protein product: CATSSPGQVSGNTIYF.

V and J are TRBV2 and TRBJ1-2; D is ambiguous. The V gene's germline CDR1 is SNHLY and CDR2 FYNNEI. CDR3 size: 13 residues. The germline V and J ends were trimmed by 8 bases and 2 bases, with 12 bases remaining between them. In nucleotides, the CDR3 is TGTGCCAGCTCCCGTGAGGCCAACTATGGCTACACCTTC. Encoded protein: CASSREANYGYTF.

This chain joins TRBV7-2 and TRBJ1-6; the D is unclear. V was trimmed by 5 bases and J by 7 bases, leaving 18 bases between them. Germline values: CDR1 SGHTA, CDR2 FQGNSA. The CDR3 contains 16 residues. Here the CDR3 DNA reads TGTGCCAGCAGCCCTCAGATTAAGGGAGGGAATTCACCCCTCCACTTT. Protein: CASSPQIKGGNSPLHF.

This chain joins TRBV4-3 and TRBJ2-5; D not certain. Germline values: CDR1 LGHNA, CDR2 YSLEER. This CDR3 spans 15 amino acids. Deletions cut 0 bases from V and 5 bases from J, with 13 bases between. The CDR3 region is CASSQDPRGSETQYF. CDR3 nucleotides: TGCGCCAGCAGCCAAGACCCTCGCGGTTCTGAGACCCAGTACTTC.

The rearrangement joins TRBV4-1 to TRBJ1-2; TRBD1 might be the D (5 bases). The germline CDR1 and CDR2 sequences are MGHRA and YSYEKL. The CDR3 has 14 residues. V gave up 4 bases and J gave up 5 bases, with 14 bases separating them. The CDR3 spells CASSPDNLGYGYTF. The CDR3 coding sequence is TGCGCCAGCAGCCCGGACAACTTAGGATATGGCTACACCTTC.

The rearrangement joins TRBV7-2 to TRBJ2-1, with TRBD1 matching over 8 bases. CDR3 size: 15 residues. Losses at the gene ends were 6 bases for V and 7 bases for J; bases not matched to a gene: 11. CDR1 and CDR2 (germline): SGHTA, FQGNSA. The CDR3 sequence: CASSKATRTGNEQFF. In DNA, the CDR3 is TGTGCCAGCAGTAAGGCCACCCGGACAGGGAATGAGCAGTTCTTC.

The V call is TRBV6-5, the J call TRBJ2-7; TRBD1 agrees at 8 bases. The CDR3 sequence is 15 residues long. V was clipped by 7 bases and J by 1 base; unmatched bases: 9. The germline gives CDR1 MNHEY, CDR2 SVGAGI. The CDR3 region has the DNA TGTGCCAGCAAAGGTGGGACAGGTTTTTCCTACGAGCAGTACTTC. Translated, it gives CASKGGTGFSYEQYF.